This T cell receptor beta chain was observed in a study of radiotherapy plus CTLA-4 blockade in lung cancer. Study-level results: Alongside interferon-beta, early blood T cell clone dynamics were reportedly the best predictor of response.

The length of the CDR3 is 14 residues. Points on this clone: What it recognizes is unknown.

The repertoire was sequenced with immunoSEQ multiplex PCR; TCRdb's copy has only in-frame clones and lacks some. The sample shows 70,000 to 90,000 clones, 78% of them seen only once. The sequenced sample was peripheral blood, obtained from a patient treated with radiotherapy plus ipilimumab. The chain employs TRBV21-1 and TRBJ2-7; TRBD2 reflects the table's D call only, with no check against the DNA. TRBV21-1 constitutes a pseudogene. The source is a human donor with non-small cell lung cancer whose response to radiotherapy plus ipilimumab could not be evaluated. Some clones in this sample may be carry-over from other donors' samples. This CDR3 is CASPDAGRLYEQYF. CDR3 DNA sequence: TGTGCCAGCCCCGATGCGGGCAGGCTCTACGAGCAGTACTTC.